The TCR beta chain under discussion was sequenced for a study of cytomegalovirus exposure and HLA in healthy donors (dated by TCRdb to about 2017). At the level of the whole study: A later analysis indicated that the 90 to 150 validation repertoires were generated on the platform also employed for the 650 to 850 repertoires of the first cohort. The study aimed to test whether signatures of past pathogen exposure could be identified by cataloging public T cell receptors. In addition to the first cohort of 650 to 800 subjects, a separate validation cohort of 120 different subjects was used. High-throughput TCR immunosequencing, statistical association of individual TCRs with disease status, and machine learning were combined to predict cytomegalovirus infection status.

Libraries came from the immunoSEQ multiplex PCR assay. Per the source publication's procedure: A statistical classification framework was built to diagnose cytomegalovirus status from the catalog of TCR beta chain sequences. TCRdb mirrors the immuneACCESS table, restricted to in-frame sequences. Some clones are absent from its copies; in checked studies, under half trace to an unresolved V gene, and the reason for the others is unknown. V and J calls and clone size are copied from that table; D and trimming were computed from the DNA. For this sample there are approximately 160,000 clones; around four fifths appear just once. 2% to 2.5% of the sample belongs to the ten largest clones. With respect to this clone: Its binding antigen is unknown. Per-nucleotide qualities are absent, and no much larger clonotype sits a single base away.

Per the germline V gene, MGHRA is the CDR1 and YSYEKL is the CDR2. Germline trimming: 4 bases from V, 7 bases from J; junction bases outside gene matches: 7. Counted from cysteine to phenylalanine, this CDR3 has 13 amino acids. Just the 39-base CDR3 DNA is kept, in frame starting at base 1. Separate from the approximately 670-subject first cohort, the validation cohort of about 120 subjects was the group to which the donors belonged. The full study reports these points: The classifier was reported to diagnose cytomegalovirus status with high specificity and sensitivity in both the original and validation cohorts. Subsequent analysis determined that TCRs grouped into clusters in the first cohort also showed a tendency toward co-occurrence across the 130 or so validation repertoires, and about 94% of cluster scores exceeded 0. The study gave a list of 150 to 200 TCR beta chains associated with cytomegalovirus. A later analysis lacked HLA typing for the validation cohort, so it scored co-occurrence in that cohort across all 120 repertoires. Three of the identified cytomegalovirus-associated TCR beta chains were confirmed in vitro to be specific for cytomegalovirus antigens. While some public TCRs were present in many individuals, most TCR sequences turned up only very rarely across donors. The authors suggested that the approach could potentially be extended to other disease states and immunological phenotypes.

The sequenced sample consisted of PBMCs. The source of this sequence is a man aged 25 to 40 in good health and CMV-seropositive. The V and J segments used are TRBV4-1 and TRBJ2-7, with 7 junctional bases fitting TRBD2. The CDR3 corresponds to CASSLRGGNEQYF. The sequenced DNA is TGCGCCAGCAGCCTGAGGGGAGGGAATGAGCAGTACTTC.